The T cell receptor (beta chain) described here comes from a study of T cell responses to AZD1222 COVID-19 vaccine. The study, taken as a whole, reports: The donors showed a predominance of white British ancestry and of females, with possible underestimation of clonal diversity. Spike-specific TCR breadth and depth were elevated following two AZD1222 doses.

Concerning this clone: Its antigen is currently unknown.

Only in-frame clones appear in the TCRdb table, and some are missing; sequencing was by immunoSEQ multiplex PCR. The table lists some 110,000 clones, around 90% of them singletons. Germline CDR1 and CDR2: SSHAT and FNYEAQ (reference sequence). J gave up 12 bases and V 0 bases, and 23 bases lay outside the gene matches. The CDR3 runs to 18 residues. V usage is TRBV7-7 and J usage is TRBJ2-7; 7 nucleotides match TRBD1. The specimen was peripheral blood, collected on day 0 of AZD1222 vaccination. The TCR originated in an adult in good health. The CDR3 DNA is TGTGCCAGCAGCTTAGCTGGACAGGCCCTTAACCCAGCCCCCTCCCCGTACTTC. Translation: CASSLAGQALNPAPSPYF.